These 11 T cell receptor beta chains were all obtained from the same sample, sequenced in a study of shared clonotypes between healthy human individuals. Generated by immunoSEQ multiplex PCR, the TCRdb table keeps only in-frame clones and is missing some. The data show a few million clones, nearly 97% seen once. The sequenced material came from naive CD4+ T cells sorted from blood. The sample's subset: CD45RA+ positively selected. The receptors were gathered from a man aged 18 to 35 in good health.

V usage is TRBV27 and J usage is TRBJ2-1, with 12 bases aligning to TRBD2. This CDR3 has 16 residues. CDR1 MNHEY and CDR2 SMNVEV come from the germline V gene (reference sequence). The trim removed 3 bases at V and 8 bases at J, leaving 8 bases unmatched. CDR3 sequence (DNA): TGTGCCAGCAGTTTTGAAAGACTAGCGGGAGTGTATGAGCAGTTCTTC. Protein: CASSFERLAGVYEQFF.

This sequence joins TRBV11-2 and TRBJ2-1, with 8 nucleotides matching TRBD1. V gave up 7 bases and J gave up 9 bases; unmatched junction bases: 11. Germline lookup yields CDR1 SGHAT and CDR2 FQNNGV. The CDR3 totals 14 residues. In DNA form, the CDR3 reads TGTGCCAGCAACAGGGGGACGAAATTTCCTGAGCAGTTCTTC. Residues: CASNRGTKFPEQFF.

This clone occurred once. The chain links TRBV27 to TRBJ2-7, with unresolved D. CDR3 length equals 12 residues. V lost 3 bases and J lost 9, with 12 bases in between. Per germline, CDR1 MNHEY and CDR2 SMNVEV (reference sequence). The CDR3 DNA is TGTGCCAGCAGTTTTAGAACCTTCGTGCAGTACTTC. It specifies CASSFRTFVQYF.

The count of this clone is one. The CDR3 region is CASSYRLAGSTDTQYF. DNA for the CDR3: TGTGCCAGCAGTTATCGACTAGCGGGTAGCACAGATACGCAGTATTTT. This chain joins TRBV2 and TRBJ2-3, with 10 bases identical to TRBD2. This CDR3 spans 16 amino acids. Germline V gene lookup returns CDR1 SNHLY and CDR2 FYNNEI. The ends lost 5 bases at V and 0 bases at J; junction bases unmatched: 5.

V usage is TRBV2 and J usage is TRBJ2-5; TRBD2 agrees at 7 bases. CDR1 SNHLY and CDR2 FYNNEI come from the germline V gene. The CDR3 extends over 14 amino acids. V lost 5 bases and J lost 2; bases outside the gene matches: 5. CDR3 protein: CASSLTSSQETQYF. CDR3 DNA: TGTGCCAGCAGTCTGACTAGCAGTCAAGAGACCCAGTACTTC.

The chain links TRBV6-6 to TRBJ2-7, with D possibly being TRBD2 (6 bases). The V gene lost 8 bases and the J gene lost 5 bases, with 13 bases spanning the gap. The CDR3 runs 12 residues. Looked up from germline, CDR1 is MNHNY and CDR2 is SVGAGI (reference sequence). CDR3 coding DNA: TGTGCCAGCTCCCGGGAGATCAACGAGCAGTACTTC. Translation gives CASSREINEQYF.

CDR3 nucleotide sequence: TGTGCCAGCAAAGTTAATTGGGGGACTGAAGCTTTCTTT. Amino acid sequence: CASKVNWGTEAFF. The gene calls are TRBV2 and TRBJ1-1, with D possibly being TRBD1 (5 bases). The germline V and J ends were trimmed by 7 bases and 5 bases, with 14 bases remaining between them. The CDR3 extends over 13 amino acids. From germline, CDR1 is SNHLY and CDR2 FYNNEI.

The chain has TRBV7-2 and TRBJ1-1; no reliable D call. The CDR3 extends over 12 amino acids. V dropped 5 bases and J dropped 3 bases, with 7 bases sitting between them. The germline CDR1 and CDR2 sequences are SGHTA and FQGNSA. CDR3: CASSKGHTEAFF. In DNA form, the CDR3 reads TGTGCCAGCAGCAAAGGACACACTGAAGCTTTCTTT.

This CDR3 is CASGSVRGTQYF. CDR3 nucleotide sequence: TGTGCTAGTGGTTCCGTTCGTGGTACGCAGTATTTT. The J gene is TRBJ2-3, the V gene TRBV12-5; D is unclear. Germline lookup yields CDR1 LGHNT and CDR2 FRNRAP. Deletions cut 4 bases from V and 8 bases from J, with 10 bases between. The CDR3 sequence is 12 residues long.

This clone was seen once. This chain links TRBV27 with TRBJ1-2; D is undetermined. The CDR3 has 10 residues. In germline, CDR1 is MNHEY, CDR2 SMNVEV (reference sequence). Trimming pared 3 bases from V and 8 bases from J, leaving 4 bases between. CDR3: CASSFRGYTF. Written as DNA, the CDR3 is TGTGCCAGCAGTTTCAGGGGCTACACCTTC.

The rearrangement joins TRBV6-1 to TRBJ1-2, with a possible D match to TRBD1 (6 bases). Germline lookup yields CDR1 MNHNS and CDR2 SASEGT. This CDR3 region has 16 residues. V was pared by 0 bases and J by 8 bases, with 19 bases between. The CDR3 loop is CASSEAGSPGAGGYTF. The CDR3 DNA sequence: TGTGCCAGCAGTGAAGCCGGGAGTCCGGGGGCTGGGGGCTACACCTTC.